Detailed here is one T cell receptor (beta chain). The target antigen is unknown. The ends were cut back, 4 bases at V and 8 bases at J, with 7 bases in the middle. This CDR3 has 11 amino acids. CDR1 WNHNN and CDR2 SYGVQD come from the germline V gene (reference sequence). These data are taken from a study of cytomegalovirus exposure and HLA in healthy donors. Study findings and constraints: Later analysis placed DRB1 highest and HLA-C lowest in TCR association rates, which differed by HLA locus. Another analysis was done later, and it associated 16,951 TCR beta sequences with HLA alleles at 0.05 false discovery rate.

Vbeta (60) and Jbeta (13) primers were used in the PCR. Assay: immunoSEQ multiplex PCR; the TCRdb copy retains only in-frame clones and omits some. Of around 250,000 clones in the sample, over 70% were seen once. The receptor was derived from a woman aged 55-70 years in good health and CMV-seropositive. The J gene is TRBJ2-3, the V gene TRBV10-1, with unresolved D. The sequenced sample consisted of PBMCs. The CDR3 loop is CASSGSGTQYF. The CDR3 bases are TGCGCCAGCAGTGGTAGTGGTACGCAGTATTTT.